The sequence of this T cell receptor beta chain was determined in a study of cytomegalovirus exposure and HLA in healthy donors. Use of 60 Vbeta and 13 Jbeta primers characterized the PCR. Repertoires were generated with immunoSEQ multiplex PCR, while TCRdb's copy carries only in-frame clones and drops some. The sample has about 200,000 clones; more than 80% are singletons. A few counts support this clone. With 3 bases removed from V and 5 bases from J, the gap between germline ends came to 13 bases. Per germline, CDR1 MNHNS and CDR2 SASEGT. This CDR3 has 14 residues. Input material: PBMCs. The origin of this receptor is a man aged 25 to 45 in good health and CMV-seronegative. The chain links TRBV6-1 to TRBJ2-5, with TRBD1 as a possible D gene (6 bases). As DNA, the CDR3 is TGTGCCAGCAGTGACTCACAGGGACCGGAGACCCAGTACTTC. Residues: CASSDSQGPETQYF.